Listed here are 10 T cell receptor beta chains from one sample, sequenced in a study of cytotoxic CD8 clonotypes in ibrutinib-treated CLL. The method was immunoSEQ multiplex PCR; TCRdb's version includes in-frame clones alone and lacks a portion of them. The sample lists around 330,000 clones, 67% occurring once. The sample was PBMCs, taken after 36 months of ibrutinib treatment. The receptors were gathered from a human donor with chronic lymphocytic leukemia.

This clone has more than one count but fewer than ten. This rearrangement joins TRBV10-3 to TRBJ1-5; a weak D match, TRBD1 (5 bases). The CDR3 length is 15 residues. The ends were cut back, 7 bases at V and 3 bases at J, with 16 bases in the middle. Germline CDR1 reads ENHRY; CDR2 reads SYGVKD. The CDR3 sequence is CAIKESPGTNQPQHF. The DNA for the CDR3 is TGTGCCATCAAGGAGAGTCCAGGGACCAATCAGCCCCAGCATTTT.

The CDR3 is CASSQGRTSGIGETQYF. The DNA for the CDR3 is TGCGCCAGCAGCCAAGGACGGACTAGCGGGATTGGAGAGACCCAGTACTTC. The gene calls are TRBV4-3 and TRBJ2-5; 12 bases agree with TRBD2. Germline V gene data show CDR1 as LGHNA and CDR2 as YSLEER. The CDR3 has 17 residues. Losses at the gene ends were 1 base for V and 4 bases for J; bases not matched to a gene: 7.

The chain employs TRBV27 and TRBJ2-3; 8 bases match TRBD2. The junction had 7 bases not matched to a gene; V was cut back by 5 bases and J by 0 bases. CDR1 is MNHEY, CDR2 SMNVEV, per germline (reference sequence). The CDR3 runs to 16 residues. CDR3 nucleotides: TGTGCCAGCAGTCCCCGACTAGCGACTAGCACAGATACGCAGTATTTT. This gives the protein CASSPRLATSTDTQYF.

This clone was counted between two and nine times. DNA of the CDR3: TGTGCCATCGACAGGGAATCAACCTACGAGCAGTACTTC. Translation gives CAIDRESTYEQYF. The J gene is TRBJ2-7, the V gene TRBV2; TRBD1 matches at 7 bases. The V gene's germline CDR1 is SNHLY and CDR2 FYNNEI. The V segment lost 10 bases and the J segment 2 bases; nucleotides outside the gene matches: 8. CDR3 length: 13 amino acids.

The chain joins TRBV27 to TRBJ2-7; 9 nucleotides agree with TRBD1. J was trimmed by 2 bases and V by 5 bases; bases with no gene match: 13. This CDR3 has 17 residues. Germline assignment: CDR1 MNHEY and CDR2 SMNVEV (reference sequence). As DNA, the CDR3 is TGTGCCAGCAGTACATATAACCGGGACAGGGTCGCCTACGAGCAGTACTTC. Protein product: CASSTYNRDRVAYEQYF.

To note about this clone: One junction end disagrees with the germline gene, perhaps due to a read error. The J gene is TRBJ1-3, the V gene TRBV7-3; D is ambiguous. The CDR3 extends over 14 amino acids. CDR1 and CDR2 from the germline V gene are SGHTA and FQGTGA. The DNA for the CDR3 is TGTGCCAGCAGCCTAACGGCCGGGGTAAACACCATATATTTT. The encoded protein is CASSLTAGVNTIYF. Looking up the rest from reference TRBV7-3 and TRBJ1-3 gives the full variable domain: GAGVSQTPSNKVTEKGKYVELRCDPISGHTALYWYRQSLGQGPEFLIYFQGTGAADDSGLPNDRFFAVRPEGSVSTLKIQRTERGDSAVYLCASSLTAGVNTIYFGEGSWLTVV.

The CDR3 bases are TGTGCCAGCAGCTCGGGACACCTCTTTGCCCACGAGCAGTACTTC. Translated: CASSSGHLFAHEQYF. V gene TRBV7-8 combines with J gene TRBJ2-7, with D maybe TRBD1 (6 bases). This CDR3 contains 15 residues. The germline gives CDR1 SGHVS, CDR2 FQNEAQ. The V and J ends lost 4 bases and 5 bases respectively, with 18 bases between them.

This clone has just a few counts. The genes are TRBV18 and TRBJ2-2; D remains ambiguous. The CDR3 contains 11 residues. Germline-derived CDR1 and CDR2 are KGHSH and LQKENI. V was cut by 8 bases and J by 2 bases, with 3 bases left in between. Here the CDR3 reads CASTNTGELFF. DNA for the CDR3: TGTGCCAGCACAAACACCGGGGAGCTGTTTTTT.

The chain combines TRBV10-3 with TRBJ2-7; 10 bases fit TRBD1. The V and J ends lost 6 bases and 6 bases, in that order; junction bases with no gene match: 11. The CDR3 sequence is 15 residues long. Looked up from germline, CDR1 is ENHRY and CDR2 is SYGVKD. CDR3 sequence: CAIRQPGTGEAEQYF. For the CDR3, the DNA is TGTGCCATCAGACAACCCGGGACAGGGGAAGCCGAGCAGTACTTC.

This clone was recorded once. The chain combines TRBV10-3 with TRBJ1-1; the D gene is possibly TRBD1 (5 bases). Germline CDR1 is ENHRY and CDR2 is SYGVKD. The CDR3 has 14 residues. The V end was cut by 6 bases, the J end by 3 bases, with 14 bases between. CDR3 loop: CAIRVVGGDTEAFF. The CDR3 DNA sequence: TGTGCCATCAGGGTAGTGGGGGGAGACACTGAAGCTTTCTTT.